Listed here are 26 T cell receptor beta chains from one sample, sequenced in a study of blood T cell repertoires in COVID-19. Sequencing was performed with immunoSEQ multiplex PCR; in TCRdb, only in-frame clones are kept and a portion is missing. Found here are 300,000 to 350,000 clones, 87% of them singletons; the top ten hold approximately 9.4%. The sample comprised peripheral blood. The receptors were sampled from a man aged 25 to 40 with COVID-19, enrolled during active disease.

This clone was counted a single time. This sequence joins TRBV11-1 and TRBJ2-7, with a weak D call TRBD1 (6 bases). Germline loops: CDR1 SGHAT, CDR2 FQDESV (reference sequence). Trimming took off 5 bases at V and 1 base at J, with 12 bases between the two ends. This CDR3 region has 14 residues. Here the CDR3 DNA reads TGTGCCAGCAGCAGTCGGACAGTATCCTACGAGCAGTACTTC. Protein sequence: CASSSRTVSYEQYF.

The J gene is TRBJ2-1, the V gene TRBV28, with 10 bases identical to TRBD1. The V and J ends lost 4 bases and 8 bases, in that order; junction bases with no gene match: 11. The CDR3 extends over 16 amino acids. The germline CDR1 and CDR2 sequences are MDHEN and SYDVKM. This CDR3 is CASSSFGQGVGDEQFF. For the CDR3, the DNA is TGTGCCAGCAGTTCATTCGGACAGGGGGTCGGGGATGAGCAGTTCTTC.

The V and J genes are TRBV18 and TRBJ2-7; TRBD2 is a possible D gene (5 bases). V was pared by 0 bases and J by 3 bases, with 12 bases between. CDR1 KGHSH and CDR2 LQKENI come from the germline V gene. This CDR3 has 15 residues. The CDR3 loop is CASSPPEEGFYEQYF. CDR3 DNA: TGTGCCAGCTCACCACCGGAGGAAGGGTTCTACGAGCAGTACTTC.

The CDR3, as DNA: TGTGCCAGCAGTGAGGGACAGGGGGCCACTGAAGCTTTCTTT. It encodes CASSEGQGATEAFF. The gene calls are TRBV2 and TRBJ1-1, with 12 bases that match TRBD1. The CDR3 totals 14 residues. The V segment lost 3 bases and the J segment 4 bases; nucleotides outside the gene matches: 0. Per the germline V gene, CDR1 is SNHLY and CDR2 is FYNNEI. Full variable domain (remainder filled in from reference TRBV2 and TRBJ1-1): EPEVTQTPSHQVTQMGQEVILRCVPISNHLYFYWYRQILGQKVEFLVSFYNNEISEKSEIFDDQFSVERPDGSNFTLKIRSTKLEDSAMYFCASSEGQGATEAFFGQGTRLTVV.

This chain connects TRBV19 to TRBJ1-1; perhaps TRBD1 as D (5 bases). V lost 0 bases and J lost 4, with 9 bases in between. The germline V gene encodes CDR1 LNHDA and CDR2 SQIVND (reference sequence). The CDR3 sequence is 14 residues long. The CDR3 DNA is TGTGCCAGTAGTATAGACAGGGAGGGCACTGAAGCTTTCTTT. Protein sequence: CASSIDREGTEAFF.

This clone was seen many times. The chain recombines TRBV5-4 with TRBJ2-5, with 9 bases identical to TRBD1. The germline V gene has CDR1 SGHNT and CDR2 YYREEE (reference sequence). J lost 5 bases, V lost 3 bases, and 5 bases had no gene match. This CDR3 has 14 residues. DNA for the CDR3: TGTGCCAGCAGCTCTACAGGGGGCGCGGAGACCCAGTACTTC. This translates into CASSSTGGAETQYF.

The rearrangement uses TRBV19 and TRBJ1-4, with 7 positions matching TRBD1. The CDR3 runs to 14 residues. Germline CDR1 LNHDA, CDR2 SQIVND (reference sequence). J was trimmed by 0 bases and V by 9 bases; bases with no gene match: 4. CDR3 residues: CASSDRSTNEKLFF. The CDR3 DNA is TGTGCCAGCTCGGACAGGTCAACTAATGAAAAACTGTTTTTT.

Only one count was recorded for this clone. The V and J genes are TRBV5-1 and TRBJ1-4; 9 nucleotides agree with TRBD1. Germline lookup yields CDR1 SGHRS and CDR2 YFSETQ. The CDR3 is made up of 15 amino acids. Trimming at V came to 4 bases and at J to 8 bases, leaving 9 bases not matched to a gene. CDR3 sequence reads: CASSLDRGSEEKLFF. CDR3 in DNA: TGCGCCAGCAGCCTGGACAGGGGCAGTGAAGAAAAACTGTTTTTT.

The CDR3 bases are TGTGCCAGCAGCCGTCCAGGGGGAGGCACCGGGGAGCTGTTTTTT. This translates into CASSRPGGGTGELFF. The rearrangement joins TRBV14 to TRBJ2-2, with D possibly being TRBD1 (7 bases). Between the trimmed V and J ends, which lost 4 bases and 4 bases, there was a span of 13 bases. There are 15 residues in the CDR3. The germline V gene encodes CDR1 SGHDN and CDR2 FVKESK.

The rearrangement links TRBV19 to TRBJ1-5; D is uncertain. This CDR3 has 17 amino acids. Trimming cost V 4 bases and J 6 bases, with 22 bases left between them. Germline values: CDR1 LNHDA, CDR2 SQIVND (reference sequence). The CDR3 nucleotides are TGTGCCAGTAGTAAGTCGGACTTCTGGGGTGCAATTCAGCCCCAGCATTTT. This gives the protein CASSKSDFWGAIQPQHF.

The genes are TRBV7-9 and TRBJ2-1; 8 bases agree with TRBD2. Germline loops: CDR1 SEHNR, CDR2 FQNEAQ (reference sequence). This CDR3 is built from 16 residues. With 5 bases clipped from V and 4 bases from J, the junction kept 10 bases outside the gene matches. For the CDR3, the DNA is TGTGCCAGCAGCCTAAAGCTAGCGGGTCCTTACAATGAGCAGTTCTTC. This translates into CASSLKLAGPYNEQFF. The variable domain in full, with the rest retrieved from reference TRBV7-9 and TRBJ2-1, is DTGVSQNPRHKITKRGQNVTFRCDPISEHNRLYWYRQTLGQGPEFLTYFQNEAQLEKSRLLSDRFSAERPKGSFSTLEIQRTEQGDSAMYLCASSLKLAGPYNEQFFGPGTRLTVL.

V and J are TRBV7-9 and TRBJ1-1, with D maybe TRBD1 (6 bases). The CDR3 length is 14 residues. V was cut by 1 base and J by 7 bases, with 13 bases left in between. In germline, CDR1 is SEHNR, CDR2 FQNEAQ (reference sequence). CDR3 protein: CASSLGQGLNEAFF. The CDR3 DNA reads as TGTGCCAGCAGCTTAGGGCAGGGGTTAAATGAAGCTTTCTTT. Full variable domain (remainder filled in from reference TRBV7-9 and TRBJ1-1): DTGVSQNPRHKITKRGQNVTFRCDPISEHNRLYWYRQTLGQGPEFLTYFQNEAQLEKSRLLSDRFSAERPKGSFSTLEIQRTEQGDSAMYLCASSLGQGLNEAFFGQGTRLTVV.

This rearrangement joins TRBV29-1 to TRBJ2-5; 9 nucleotides agree with TRBD2. J was trimmed by 1 base and V by 7 bases; bases with no gene match: 10. Germline V lookup: CDR1 SQVTM, CDR2 ANQGSEA. This CDR3 region has 15 residues. DNA for the CDR3: TGCAGCGCCCCCTCTAGCGGGGCACCCCAAGAGACCCAGTACTTC. This translates into CSAPSSGAPQETQYF.

This rearrangement joins TRBV3-1 (or the pseudogene TRBV3-2) to TRBJ2-3; D perhaps matches TRBD1 (6 bases). Germline CDR1 LGHDT, CDR2 YNNKEL (reference sequence). Trimming cost V 4 bases and J 0 bases, with 14 bases left between them. The CDR3 is made up of 16 amino acids. In DNA, the CDR3 is TGTGCCAGCAGCCTCAGGGGTCTCACTAGCACAGATACGCAGTATTTT. This gives the protein CASSLRGLTSTDTQYF.

J is TRBJ2-3 and V is TRBV7-8; maybe TRBD1 (5 bases). CDR3 length: 15 amino acids. From germline, CDR1 is SGHVS and CDR2 FQNEAQ. V was cut by 5 bases and J by 1 base, with 13 bases left in between. The CDR3 reads CASSINRIRTDTQYF. CDR3 sequence (DNA): TGTGCCAGCAGCATAAACAGGATACGCACAGATACGCAGTATTTT.

Here the CDR3 DNA reads TGTGCCAGCAGGGGACAGGGGGCGGAAGCTTTCTTT. This translates into CASRGQGAEAFF. The chain uses TRBV7-9 and TRBJ1-1, with 12 bases identical to TRBD1. Trimming at V came to 6 bases and at J to 8 bases, leaving 1 base not matched to a gene. The CDR3 extends over 12 amino acids. Germline loops: CDR1 SEHNR, CDR2 FQNEAQ (reference sequence). The variable domain in full, with the rest retrieved from reference TRBV7-9 and TRBJ1-1, is DTGVSQNPRHKITKRGQNVTFRCDPISEHNRLYWYRQTLGQGPEFLTYFQNEAQLEKSRLLSDRFSAERPKGSFSTLEIQRTEQGDSAMYLCASRGQGAEAFFGQGTRLTVV.

The V call is TRBV29-1, the J call TRBJ2-6; D unresolved. Between the trimmed V and J ends, which lost 1 base and 0 bases, there was a span of 16 bases. Germline values: CDR1 SQVTM, CDR2 ANQGSEA. The CDR3 has 18 amino acids. The CDR3 sequence is CSVEVFSDTSSGANVLTF. The DNA for the CDR3 is TGCAGCGTTGAAGTATTCAGCGATACAAGCTCTGGGGCCAACGTCCTGACTTTC.

This clone has more than one count but fewer than ten. The rearrangement links TRBV30 to TRBJ2-7, with 10 bases fitting TRBD1. The CDR3 consists of 14 residues. Germline V gene data show CDR1 as GTSNPN and CDR2 as SVGIG (reference sequence). Germline trimming cut 5 bases from V and 4 bases from J; bases unmatched to any gene: 8. This CDR3 reads CAWGARDRGYEQYF. The CDR3 DNA follows: TGTGCCTGGGGAGCCCGGGACAGGGGTTACGAGCAGTACTTC.

This clone has a handful of counts. The rearrangement uses TRBV12-5 and TRBJ1-5; D may be TRBD1 (5 bases). Germline CDR1 is LGHNT and CDR2 is FRNRAP. The CDR3 sequence is 17 residues long. The V end lost 2 bases, the J end lost 2 bases, and 16 bases lay between the germline ends. CDR3 nucleotide sequence: TGTGCTAGTGGTTTGCCCGACAGACTTCTTGGCAATCAGCCCCAGCATTTT. As protein: CASGLPDRLLGNQPQHF.

This clone was detected a few times. The CDR3 nucleotides read TGTGCCAGCAGCTTAGGGACCCAGGGTATCGCGTTTACGCAGACCCAGTACTTC. Protein product: CASSLGTQGIAFTQTQYF. The rearrangement joins TRBV7-7 to TRBJ2-5, with a weak D call TRBD1 (5 bases). Trimming removed 1 base at V and 6 bases at J, with 24 bases between. The length of the CDR3 is 18 residues. Germline CDR1 SSHAT, CDR2 FNYEAQ (reference sequence).

This chain links TRBV19 with TRBJ1-6; D is ambiguous. CDR1 and CDR2 (germline): LNHDA, SQIVND (reference sequence). Trimming stripped 3 bases from V and 0 bases from J, with 9 bases between. CDR3 length: 16 residues. CDR3 DNA: TGTGCCAGTAGTATGAGCTTAAGCTCCTATAATTCACCCCTCCACTTT. It encodes CASSMSLSSYNSPLHF.

The chain carries TRBV7-9 and TRBJ1-5; 9 positions agree with TRBD1. The trim removed 1 base at V and 5 bases at J, leaving 3 bases unmatched. CDR3 length: 15 amino acids. CDR1 and CDR2 from the germline V gene are SEHNR and FQNEAQ (reference sequence). The CDR3 bases are TGTGCCAGCAGCTTAGGGGGACAGGGTCATCAGCCCCAGCATTTT. This translates into CASSLGGQGHQPQHF. The full variable domain, with the rest looked up from reference TRBV7-9 and TRBJ1-5, is DTGVSQNPRHKITKRGQNVTFRCDPISEHNRLYWYRQTLGQGPEFLTYFQNEAQLEKSRLLSDRFSAERPKGSFSTLEIQRTEQGDSAMYLCASSLGGQGHQPQHFGDGTRLSIL.

V usage is TRBV5-6 and J usage is TRBJ1-4, with 10 bases matching TRBD1. The V gene's germline CDR1 is SGHDT and CDR2 YYEEEE. The V segment lost 4 bases and the J segment 7 bases; nucleotides outside the gene matches: 4. The CDR3 is made up of 14 amino acids. The CDR3 coding sequence is TGTGCCAGCAGCATCGGGACAGGGGTTGAAAAACTGTTTTTT. Protein: CASSIGTGVEKLFF.

This clone was counted a single time. This chain links TRBV5-1 with TRBJ2-2, with D perhaps matching TRBD1 (7 bases). The CDR3 covers 15 residues. The ends were cut back, 4 bases at V and 1 base at J, with 11 bases in the middle. CDR1 and CDR2 from the germline V gene are SGHRS and YFSETQ. CDR3: CASSRGTENTGELFF. The CDR3 coding sequence is TGCGCCAGCAGCCGGGGGACAGAGAACACCGGGGAGCTGTTTTTT. Combining the CDR3 with reference TRBV5-1 and TRBJ2-2 gives the whole variable domain KAGVTQTPRYLIKTRGQQVTLSCSPISGHRSVSWYQQTPGQGLQFLFEYFSETQRNKGNFPGRFSGRQFSNSRSEMNVSTLELGDSALYLCASSRGTENTGELFFGEGSRLTVL.

The CDR3 nucleotides are TGTGCCAGTAGTGTTACAGGGGGCCCACCCCTCCACTTT. This sequence encodes CASSVTGGPPLHF. The J gene is TRBJ1-6, the V gene TRBV19; TRBD1 aligns across 9 bases. After removal of 5 bases from V and 11 bases from J, the junction contained 4 bases not matched to a gene. The CDR3 length is 13 residues. Germline V gives CDR1 LNHDA, CDR2 SQIVND (reference sequence).

This clone was found once. The CDR3 loop reads CASSARDRGTEAFF. DNA for the CDR3: TGTGCCAGCAGTGCCCGGGACAGGGGCACTGAAGCTTTCTTT. This chain links TRBV2 with TRBJ1-1; TRBD1 matches at 10 bases. V shed 4 bases, J shed 4 bases, and the junction held 3 bases outside the gene matches. The length of the CDR3 is 14 residues. CDR1 SNHLY and CDR2 FYNNEI come from the germline V gene.